The 21 T cell receptor beta chains presented below share a single source sample, sequenced in a study of T cell changes during pregnancy in multiple sclerosis. Method: immunoSEQ multiplex PCR; TCRdb's copy keeps in-frame clones and lacks some. The data contain 65,000 to 85,000 clones, roughly 93% of them seen just once; the ten biggest clones take up more than 1.3%. The source was peripheral blood, collected in the third trimester of pregnancy. Receptors were obtained from a female donor with multiple sclerosis, enrolled in a pregnancy study.

CDR3 residues: CASSREGDSRFYEQYF. CDR3 DNA sequence: TGTGCCAGTAGTAGAGAAGGGGACAGCCGATTTTACGAGCAGTACTTC. V and J are TRBV19 and TRBJ2-7, with 7 positions matching TRBD1. The CDR3 runs 16 residues. Trimming took 4 bases from V and 4 from J; bases not matched to a gene: 13. CDR1 and CDR2 from the germline V gene are LNHDA and SQIVND (reference sequence).

This clone was found once. The chain combines TRBV5-1 with TRBJ2-5; D perhaps matches TRBD2 (7 bases). From germline, CDR1 is SGHRS and CDR2 YFSETQ. V was shortened by 1 base and J by 5 bases, with 18 bases between the two germline ends. This CDR3 comprises 16 residues. CDR3 in amino acids: CASSLRFGGPDETQYF. CDR3 DNA sequence: TGCGCCAGCAGCTTGAGGTTCGGGGGGCCGGACGAGACCCAGTACTTC.

The chain joins TRBV5-1 to TRBJ2-5, with 13 bases lining up with TRBD2. CDR1 is SGHRS and CDR2 is YFSETQ in the germline V gene. V was clipped by 3 bases and J by 5 bases; unmatched bases: 7. The CDR3 length is 16 residues. This chain's CDR3 is CASSSEGTSGAETQYF. The CDR3 DNA reads TGCGCCAGCAGCTCGGAAGGGACTAGCGGGGCGGAGACCCAGTACTTC.

The rearrangement joins TRBV2 to TRBJ2-5; TRBD1 aligns across 10 bases. This CDR3 has 13 residues. The J segment lost 4 bases and the V segment lost 6 bases, leaving 2 bases of the junction unmatched. CDR1 is SNHLY and CDR2 is FYNNEI in the germline V gene. For the CDR3, the DNA is TGTGCCAGCAGCCGGACAGGGGGAGAGACCCAGTACTTC. Translating gives CASSRTGGETQYF.

This sequence joins TRBV5-6 and TRBJ2-1; 7 nucleotides match TRBD1. The germline CDR1 and CDR2 sequences are SGHDT and YYEEEE. The CDR3 length is 15 residues. Unmatched junction bases numbered 11, after V lost 7 bases and J lost 4 bases. In DNA form, the CDR3 reads TGTGCCAGCCTTAACCAGGGGGTCAATTACAATGAGCAGTTCTTC. This encodes CASLNQGVNYNEQFF.

The rearrangement uses TRBV4-2 and TRBJ2-3, with TRBD2 matching 8 bases. After removal of 2 bases from V and 2 bases from J, the junction contained 3 bases not matched to a gene. Per the germline V gene, CDR1 is LGHNA and CDR2 is YNFKEQ. The CDR3 is 15 residues long. CDR3 in amino acids: CASSQTSGDTDTQYF. The CDR3 DNA sequence: TGTGCCAGCAGCCAAACTAGCGGCGACACAGATACGCAGTATTTT.

The V call is TRBV10-3, the J call TRBJ1-4; 7 bases are shared with TRBD1. The CDR3 totals 15 residues. V trimming: 2 bases; J trimming: 8 bases; junction bases outside the gene matches: 8. Germline-derived CDR1 and CDR2 are ENHRY and SYGVKD. The CDR3 loop is CAISEGRDRGEKLFF. DNA for the CDR3: TGTGCCATCAGTGAGGGACGGGACAGAGGGGAAAAACTGTTTTTT.

This sequence joins TRBV19 and TRBJ1-6; no reliable D call. The CDR3 covers 15 residues. V was shortened by 1 base and J by 9 bases, with 13 bases between the two germline ends. The germline V gene has CDR1 LNHDA and CDR2 SQIVND (reference sequence). The CDR3 is CASSIVGHSPSPLHF. As DNA, the CDR3 is TGTGCCAGTAGTATAGTGGGCCACTCACCTTCACCCCTCCACTTT.

The rearrangement links TRBV30 to TRBJ2-1, with D maybe TRBD2 (5 bases). The V end was cut by 2 bases, the J end by 0 bases, with 8 bases between. CDR1 GTSNPN and CDR2 SVGIG come from the germline V gene (reference sequence). CDR3 length: 14 residues. Here the CDR3 DNA reads TGTGCCTGGAGTTTTGGGAGCTCCTACAATGAGCAGTTCTTC. Translation gives CAWSFGSSYNEQFF. Drawing the rest from reference TRBV30 and TRBJ2-1, the complete variable domain is SQTIHQWPATLVQPVGSPLSLECTVEGTSNPNLYWYRQAAGRGLQLLFYSVGIGQISSEVPQNLSASRPQDRQFILSSKKLLLSDSGFYLCAWSFGSSYNEQFFGPGTRLTVL.

The V call is TRBV5-1, the J call TRBJ1-5; D possibly corresponds to TRBD1 (6 bases). Germline V lookup: CDR1 SGHRS, CDR2 YFSETQ. The CDR3 is made up of 16 amino acids. The V end lost 3 bases, the J end lost 0 bases, and 13 bases lay between the germline ends. The CDR3 DNA reads as TGCGCCAGCAGCTGGGGGGGGCCCTATAGCAATCAGCCCCAGCATTTT. It encodes CASSWGGPYSNQPQHF.

The rearrangement joins TRBV13 to TRBJ2-7; no firm D call. The V gene's germline CDR1 is PRHDT and CDR2 FYEKMQ (reference sequence). The CDR3 covers 13 residues. V was pared by 2 bases and J by 2 bases, with 7 bases between. The CDR3 loop is CASSLFRAYEQYF. As DNA, the CDR3 is TGTGCCAGCAGCTTATTCCGAGCCTACGAGCAGTACTTC.

J is TRBJ2-7 and V is TRBV5-6; D may be TRBD1 (6 bases). CDR1 and CDR2 (germline): SGHDT, YYEEEE. Trimming pared 0 bases from V and 10 bases from J, leaving 20 bases between. This CDR3 has 15 amino acids. CDR3 loop: CASSLAGTPSGIQYF. CDR3 coding DNA: TGTGCCAGCAGCTTGGCCGGGACACCCTCTGGCATACAGTACTTC.

V is TRBV15 and J is TRBJ2-5; maybe TRBD2 (6 bases). The CDR3 covers 16 residues. Germline assignment: CDR1 LNHNV and CDR2 YYDKDF (reference sequence). Trimming left V 0 bases short and J 5 bases short, with 16 bases between. The CDR3 loop reads CATSRDLRLDRETQYF. DNA for the CDR3: TGTGCCACCAGCAGAGATCTTCGACTAGACCGGGAGACCCAGTACTTC.

This clone was found once. J is TRBJ1-1 and V is TRBV14; perhaps TRBD1 as D (5 bases). CDR1 is SGHDN, CDR2 FVKESK, per germline. V lost 2 bases and J lost 6, with 13 bases in between. There are 14 residues in the CDR3. The DNA for the CDR3 is TGTGCCAGCAGCCAAAGGCAGGGTTGGGCTGAAGCTTTCTTT. This codes for CASSQRQGWAEAFF.

The V and J genes are TRBV7-9 and TRBJ2-7, with TRBD2 matching over 8 bases. The CDR3 runs 16 residues. Losses at the gene ends were 3 bases for V and 1 base for J; bases not matched to a gene: 8. Per germline, CDR1 SEHNR and CDR2 FQNEAQ (reference sequence). CDR3 sequence (DNA): TGTGCCAGCAGCTTTTGGGGCCGGGGGGGATCCTACGAGCAGTACTTC. Protein: CASSFWGRGGSYEQYF. Based on the CDR3 plus reference TRBV7-9 and TRBJ2-7, the full variable domain is DTGVSQNPRHKITKRGQNVTFRCDPISEHNRLYWYRQTLGQGPEFLTYFQNEAQLEKSRLLSDRFSAERPKGSFSTLEIQRTEQGDSAMYLCASSFWGRGGSYEQYFGPGTRLTVT.

The chain links TRBV15 to TRBJ2-2; D is uncertain. Germline CDR1 LNHNV, CDR2 YYDKDF (reference sequence). Between the trimmed V and J ends, which lost 0 bases and 7 bases, there was a span of 3 bases. The CDR3 has 12 residues. CDR3 nucleotides: TGTGCCACCAGCAGAGATAACGGGGAGCTGTTTTTT. Its translation: CATSRDNGELFF.

The V gene is TRBV9, the J gene TRBJ2-2, with TRBD2 matching over 10 bases. The V gene's germline CDR1 is SGDLS and CDR2 YYNGEE. Trimming cost V 2 bases and J 4 bases; bases outside gene matches: 5. This CDR3 spans 16 amino acids. CDR3 in DNA: TGTGCCAGCAGCGTTGGAGCGGGGGGGATCACCGGGGAGCTGTTTTTT. Protein sequence: CASSVGAGGITGELFF.

The V gene is TRBV4-2, the J gene TRBJ1-3; the match to TRBD1 covers 9 bases. This CDR3 spans 13 amino acids. The germline V gene has CDR1 LGHNA and CDR2 YNFKEQ. V shed 8 bases and J 4 bases; nucleotides not matched to a gene: 3. The CDR3 DNA is TGTGCCAGCGGACAGGGGTCCGGAAACACCATATATTTT. Its translation: CASGQGSGNTIYF.

This CDR3 reads CASSPTSGGIYEQYF. The CDR3 DNA is TGTGCCAGCTCACCGACTAGCGGGGGAATCTACGAGCAGTACTTC. This chain uses TRBV18 with TRBJ2-7, with 12 bases identical to TRBD2. The CDR3 runs 15 residues. Germline-derived CDR1 and CDR2 are KGHSH and LQKENI. V shed 3 bases and J 3 bases; nucleotides not matched to a gene: 3.

The chain employs TRBV30 and TRBJ2-1; 9 bases match TRBD2. The length of the CDR3 is 16 residues. V shed 4 bases and J 2 bases; nucleotides not matched to a gene: 9. Germline values: CDR1 GTSNPN, CDR2 SVGIG (reference sequence). CDR3 amino acids: CAWKGFGGGAYNEQFF. The CDR3 nucleotides read TGTGCCTGGAAAGGCTTCGGCGGGGGGGCCTACAATGAGCAGTTCTTC.

This chain links TRBV5-8 with TRBJ1-4; weak D call: TRBD1 (5 bases). Germline assignment: CDR1 SGHTS and CDR2 YDEGEE. V lost 4 bases and J lost 2, with 12 bases in between. The CDR3 runs 15 residues. CDR3 protein: CASSLGQNTNEKLFF. In DNA, the CDR3 is TGTGCCAGCAGCCTGGGGCAGAACACTAATGAAAAACTGTTTTTT.